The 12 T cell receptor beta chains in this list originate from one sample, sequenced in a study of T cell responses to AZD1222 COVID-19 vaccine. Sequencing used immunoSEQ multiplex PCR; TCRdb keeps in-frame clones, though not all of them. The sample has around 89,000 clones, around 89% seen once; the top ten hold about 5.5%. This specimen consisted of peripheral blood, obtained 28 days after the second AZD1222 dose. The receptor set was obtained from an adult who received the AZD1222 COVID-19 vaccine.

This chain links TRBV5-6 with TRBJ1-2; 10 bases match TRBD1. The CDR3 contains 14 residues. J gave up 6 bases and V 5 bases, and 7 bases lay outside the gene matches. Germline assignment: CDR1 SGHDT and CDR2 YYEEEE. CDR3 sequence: CASRPGTGVDGYTF. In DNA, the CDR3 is TGTGCCAGCAGACCCGGGACAGGGGTCGATGGCTACACCTTC.

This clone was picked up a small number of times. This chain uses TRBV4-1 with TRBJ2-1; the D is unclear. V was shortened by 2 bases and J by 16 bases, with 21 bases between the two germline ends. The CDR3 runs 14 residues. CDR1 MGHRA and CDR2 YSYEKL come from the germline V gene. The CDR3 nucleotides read TGCGCCAGCAGCCAATTCGCCAACAGCCTGAGTACTTTCTTC. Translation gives CASSQFANSLSTFF.

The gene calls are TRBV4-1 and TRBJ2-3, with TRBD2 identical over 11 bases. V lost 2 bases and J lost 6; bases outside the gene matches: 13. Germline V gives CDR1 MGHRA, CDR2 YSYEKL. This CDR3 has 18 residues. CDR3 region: CASSQRALSGGAWDTQYF. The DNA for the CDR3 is TGCGCCAGCAGCCAAAGGGCTCTTAGCGGGGGGGCCTGGGATACGCAGTATTTT.

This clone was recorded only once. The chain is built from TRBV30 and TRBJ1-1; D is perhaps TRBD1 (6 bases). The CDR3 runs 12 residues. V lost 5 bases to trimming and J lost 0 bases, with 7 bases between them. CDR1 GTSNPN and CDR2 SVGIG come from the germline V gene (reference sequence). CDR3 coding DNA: TGTGCCTGGGGACAGATGAACACTGAAGCTTTCTTT. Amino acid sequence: CAWGQMNTEAFF.

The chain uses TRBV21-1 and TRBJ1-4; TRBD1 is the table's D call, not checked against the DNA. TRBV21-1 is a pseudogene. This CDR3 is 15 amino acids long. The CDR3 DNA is TGTGCCAGCAGCGAAGGTCACAGAGTTAATGAAAAACTGTTTTTT. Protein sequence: CASSEGHRVNEKLFF.

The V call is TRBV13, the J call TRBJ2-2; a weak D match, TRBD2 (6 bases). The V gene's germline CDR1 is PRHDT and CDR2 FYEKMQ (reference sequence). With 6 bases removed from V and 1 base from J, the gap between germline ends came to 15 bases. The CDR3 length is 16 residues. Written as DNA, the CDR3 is TGTGCCAGCAGTTATTCAGGGACTCTGAACACCGGGGAGCTGTTTTTT. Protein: CASSYSGTLNTGELFF.

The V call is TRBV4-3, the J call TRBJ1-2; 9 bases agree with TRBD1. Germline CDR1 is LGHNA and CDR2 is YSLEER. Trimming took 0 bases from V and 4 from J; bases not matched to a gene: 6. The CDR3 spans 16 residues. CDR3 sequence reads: CASSQDGTGPAYGYTF. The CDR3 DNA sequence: TGCGCCAGCAGCCAAGATGGGACAGGGCCTGCCTATGGCTACACCTTC.

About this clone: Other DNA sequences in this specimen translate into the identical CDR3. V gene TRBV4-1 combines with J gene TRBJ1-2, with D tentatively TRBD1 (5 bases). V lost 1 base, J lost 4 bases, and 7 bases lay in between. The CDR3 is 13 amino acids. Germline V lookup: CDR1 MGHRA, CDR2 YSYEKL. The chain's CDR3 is CASSQAGGYGYTF. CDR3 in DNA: TGCGCCAGCAGCCAAGCTGGGGGCTATGGCTACACCTTC.

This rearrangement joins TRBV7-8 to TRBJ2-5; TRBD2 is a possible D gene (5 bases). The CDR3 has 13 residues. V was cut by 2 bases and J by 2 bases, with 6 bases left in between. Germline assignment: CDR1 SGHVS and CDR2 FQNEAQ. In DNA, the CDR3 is TGTGCCAGCAGCTTAATAGCGCAAGAGACCCAGTACTTC. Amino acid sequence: CASSLIAQETQYF.

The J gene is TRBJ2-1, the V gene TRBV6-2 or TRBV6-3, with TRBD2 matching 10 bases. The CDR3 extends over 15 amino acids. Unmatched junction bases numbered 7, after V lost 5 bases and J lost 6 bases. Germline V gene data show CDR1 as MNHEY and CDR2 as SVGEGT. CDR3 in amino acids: CASSTIAGGSNEQFF. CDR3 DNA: TGTGCCAGCAGTACGATAGCGGGGGGAAGCAATGAGCAGTTCTTC.

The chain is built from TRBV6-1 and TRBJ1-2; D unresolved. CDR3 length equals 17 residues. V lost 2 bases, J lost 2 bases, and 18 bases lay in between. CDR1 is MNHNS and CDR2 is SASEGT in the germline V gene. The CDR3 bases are TGTGCCAGCAGTGAAACGAGCCTAGTCCCCTCGAACTATGGCTACACCTTC. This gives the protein CASSETSLVPSNYGYTF.

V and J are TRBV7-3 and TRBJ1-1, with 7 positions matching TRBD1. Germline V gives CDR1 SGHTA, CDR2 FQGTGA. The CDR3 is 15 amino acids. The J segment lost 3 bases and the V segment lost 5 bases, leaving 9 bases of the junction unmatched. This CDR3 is CASSPGGGPDTEAFF. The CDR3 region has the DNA TGTGCCAGCAGCCCAGGGGGGGGCCCTGACACTGAAGCTTTCTTT.